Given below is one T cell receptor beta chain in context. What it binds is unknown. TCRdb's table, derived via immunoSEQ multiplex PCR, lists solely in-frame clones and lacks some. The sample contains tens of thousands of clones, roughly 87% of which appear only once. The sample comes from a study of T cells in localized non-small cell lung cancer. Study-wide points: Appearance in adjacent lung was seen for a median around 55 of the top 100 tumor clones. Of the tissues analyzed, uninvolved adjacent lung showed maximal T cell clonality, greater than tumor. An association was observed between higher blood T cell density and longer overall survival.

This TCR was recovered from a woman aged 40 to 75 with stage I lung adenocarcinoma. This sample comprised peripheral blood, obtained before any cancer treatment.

CDR3 sequence (DNA): TGTGCCAGCAGCGTAGGGGCAGCCACCTACGAGCAGTACTTC. Amino acid sequence: CASSVGAATYEQYF. The chain employs TRBV9 and TRBJ2-5; no clear D. With the DNA end fitting TRBJ2-7 better, the J assignment may be wrong. Germline V gene sequence: CDR1 SGDLS, CDR2 YYNGEE. The CDR3 runs 14 residues.